This paragraph reports one T cell receptor beta chain. Its antigen is still unknown. This entry comes from a study of beta chain features in type 1 diabetes. Findings and limits, study-wide: In these data, an HLA type influence on TCRB rearrangement remained unresolved. TCRB repertoires of naive, central memory and Treg cells appeared more similar among patients than among healthy donors.

Expressed TCRB transcripts were sequenced, since all the RNA that had been isolated was reverse transcribed. The data were produced by immunoSEQ multiplex PCR, yet TCRdb's version contains in-frame clones alone and is incomplete. The sample records more than 300,000 clones, approximately 8% being singletons. This CDR3 comprises 15 residues. Germline V gives CDR1 WSHSY, CDR2 SAAADI. V lost 0 bases and J lost 4, with 13 bases in between. This chain joins TRBV10-2 and TRBJ2-7, with TRBD2 as a possible D gene (6 bases). This sequence was found in a woman under 30 in good health. Sequencing was performed on central memory CD4+ T cells from blood. CDR3 DNA: TGCGCCAGCAGTGAGTCGCGGTTTGGGGGGTACGAGCAGTACTTC. Translating gives CASSESRFGGYEQYF.